Listed below are T cell receptor beta chains from one sample, sequenced in a study of T-cell reconstitution after alpha-beta-depleted transplantation in children. In TCRdb, the PCR reads were re-called with MiXCR into one record per CDR3 protein. The table includes 700,000 to 950,000 distinct CDR3 sequences, roughly 15% detected once. The specimen comprised PBMCs, mostly from graft donor cells, sampled 360 days after TCRalphabeta/CD19-depleted stem cell transplant. The receptor source for this set is a male patient between 5 and 17 years old who had a stem cell transplant for acute lymphoblastic leukemia, so the T cells may come from the graft donor. CDR3s include the opening cysteine and the closing phenylalanine or tryptophan. D genes are given only for firm matches. Not every row has a clone size; where given, it reads once, few, many or a size class.

clone_size	v_call	j_call	d_call	cdr3_nt	cdr3_aa
many	TRBV5-1	TRBJ2-7	NA	TGCGCCAGCAGCTTGGAGGGGTATGGCGAGCAGTACTTC	CASSLEGYGEQYF
few	TRBV6-4	TRBJ2-2	NA	TGTGCCAGATTGAGCCGGGACAAGAACACCGGGGAGCTGTTTTTT	CARLSRDKNTGELFF
NA	TRBV4-1	TRBJ2-1	TRBD2	TGCGCCAGCAGCCAATTCCTAGCGGGAGTGAATGAGCAGTTCTTC	CASSQFLAGVNEQFF
few	TRBV12-3/TRBV12-4	TRBJ2-7	TRBD1	TGTGCCAGCAGTTCCTCCGACAGGGGGATTTACGAGCAGTACTTC	CASSSSDRGIYEQYF
few	TRBV20-1	TRBJ2-4	NA	TGCAGTGCTAGAGATCTCCACAGGGGACTCCTAGCCAAAAACATTCAGTACTTC	CSARDLHRGLLAKNIQYF
many	TRBV7-9	TRBJ2-7	TRBD1	TGTGCCAGCAGCTCCGGACAGGGGGCGCGAGAGCAGTACTTC	CASSSGQGAREQYF
NA	TRBV19	TRBJ1-5	NA	TGTGCCAGTAGCCCGGACTGGTATCAGCCCCAGCATTTT	CASSPDWYQPQHF
many	TRBV7-9	TRBJ1-1	TRBD1	TGTGCCAGCAGCGTAGGGACAGGGGCTTACACTGAAGCTTTCTTT	CASSVGTGAYTEAFF
many	TRBV2	TRBJ1-4	TRBD1	TGTGCCAGCAGACCCACAGGGGCGGGAACTAATGAAAAACTGTTTTTT	CASRPTGAGTNEKLFF
NA	TRBV18	TRBJ2-1	TRBD2	TGTGCCAGCTCACCCGAACTAGCGAGCTCCTACAATGAGCAGTTCTTC	CASSPELASSYNEQFF
NA	TRBV2	TRBJ1-1	NA	TGTGCCAGCAGAGGTGACCCAGGGGCGCCTGAAGCTTTCTTT	CASRGDPGAPEAFF
NA	TRBV10-3	TRBJ1-5	NA	TGTGCCATCAGTGACATGATTGGGGGTAGCAATCAGCCCCAGCATTTT	CAISDMIGGSNQPQHF
few	TRBV24-1	TRBJ1-3	TRBD1	TGTGCCACCAGTGATGTGCCCGGGACAGGGGGAAACACCATATATTTT	CATSDVPGTGGNTIYF
few	TRBV12-3/TRBV12-4	TRBJ2-2	NA	TGTGCCAGCAGTTTAGGAAGGGCCTTCGCCGGGGAGCTGTTTTTT	CASSLGRAFAGELFF
NA	TRBV11-2	TRBJ1-1	TRBD1	TGTGCCAGCAGTTACGGACAGGGGTTATCGAACACTGAAGCTTTCTTT	CASSYGQGLSNTEAFF
many	TRBV24-1	TRBJ2-3	TRBD2	TGTGCCACCAGTGATCGAACTAGCGGACGCACAGATACGCAGTATTTT	CATSDRTSGRTDTQYF
few	TRBV4-1	TRBJ1-2	NA	TGCGCCAGCAGCCTCAGGGGATCCGATGGCTACACCTTC	CASSLRGSDGYTF
few	TRBV5-1	TRBJ1-1	TRBD1	TGCGCCAGCAGCCTCCTGGTGGGACAGCAAATGAACACTGAAGCTTTCTTT	CASSLLVGQQMNTEAFF
NA	TRBV5-1	TRBJ2-3	TRBD2	TGCGCCAGCAGTTCAATCGCTAGCGGGATCGCAGATACGCAGTATTTT	CASSSIASGIADTQYF
few	TRBV7-8	TRBJ2-3	TRBD1	TGTGCCAGCAGCTCCTCGGGACAGATCAGTATCACAGATACGCAGTATTTT	CASSSSGQISITDTQYF